The next 20 T cell receptor beta chains were all read from a single sample in a study of blood T cell repertoires in COVID-19. Only in-frame clones appear in the TCRdb table, and some are missing; sequencing was by immunoSEQ multiplex PCR. The sample comprises approximately 76,000 clones, around 85% of which are singletons, and roughly a third rests with the top ten. Material for sequencing was peripheral blood. These receptors were obtained from an elderly woman with active or convalescent COVID-19.

The V call is TRBV5-1, the J call TRBJ2-3; 12 nucleotides agree with TRBD1. Per germline, CDR1 SGHRS and CDR2 YFSETQ. The CDR3 sequence is 17 residues long. The trim removed 0 bases at V and 0 bases at J, leaving 2 bases unmatched. In nucleotides, the CDR3 is TGCGCCAGCAGCTTGGGTGGGACAGGGGGCAGCACAGATACGCAGTATTTT. It is translated as CASSLGGTGGSTDTQYF.

The rearrangement joins TRBV4-3 to TRBJ2-1; D gene unclear. The V gene lost 0 bases and the J gene lost 0 bases, with 9 bases spanning the gap. The CDR3 spans 16 residues. Germline assignment: CDR1 LGHNA and CDR2 YSLEER. CDR3 sequence reads: CASSQDSPSSYNEQFF. The CDR3 DNA reads TGCGCCAGCAGCCAAGACTCTCCTAGCTCCTACAATGAGCAGTTCTTC.

J is TRBJ1-5 and V is TRBV10-3, with TRBD1 matching 8 bases. J was trimmed by 0 bases and V by 4 bases; bases with no gene match: 2. This CDR3 spans 15 amino acids. Germline V CDR1 and CDR2: ENHRY, SYGVKD. CDR3 nucleotides: TGTGCCATCAGTGCGACAGGGGATAGCAATCAGCCCCAGCATTTT. It codes for CAISATGDSNQPQHF.

This clone is a singleton in its sample. The rearrangement links TRBV11-3 to TRBJ2-3, with unresolved D. CDR1 is SGHNT, CDR2 YENEEA, per germline. The CDR3 runs 13 residues. Trimming removed 3 bases at V and 4 bases at J, with 8 bases between. Written as DNA, the CDR3 is TGTGCCAGCAGCTTCGGTGCCCCAGATACGCAGTATTTT. Its protein product is CASSFGAPDTQYF.

The chain uses TRBV7-3 and TRBJ2-7, with D perhaps TRBD1 (6 bases). V dropped 3 bases and J dropped 2 bases, with 14 bases sitting between them. Per the germline V gene, CDR1 is SGHTA and CDR2 is FQGTGA. This CDR3 has 15 residues. The CDR3 loop reads CASSLGTGTTYEQYF. CDR3 in DNA: TGTGCCAGCAGCTTGGGAACCGGGACAACCTACGAGCAGTACTTC.

The V and J genes are TRBV28 and TRBJ1-4; no definite D call. Trimming pared 3 bases from V and 4 bases from J, leaving 9 bases between. This CDR3 has 14 amino acids. CDR1 MDHEN and CDR2 SYDVKM come from the germline V gene. The CDR3 DNA reads TGTGCCAGCAGTTTCTCCAGGCTTAATGAAAAACTGTTTTTT. Translation gives CASSFSRLNEKLFF. Complete variable domain (other parts from reference TRBV28 and TRBJ1-4): DVKVTQSSRYLVKRTGEKVFLECVQDMDHENMFWYRQDPGLGLRLIYFSYDVKMKEKGDIPEGYSVSREKKERFSLILESASTNQTSMYLCASSFSRLNEKLFFGSGTQLSVL.

The CDR3 is CAWSVLVAWETQYF. Here the CDR3 DNA reads TGTGCCTGGAGTGTACTAGTGGCCTGGGAGACCCAGTACTTC. The chain employs TRBV30 and TRBJ2-5; perhaps TRBD2 as D (5 bases). Germline CDR1 and CDR2: GTSNPN and SVGIG (reference sequence). CDR3 length equals 14 residues. The V end was cut by 0 bases, the J end by 5 bases, with 13 bases between. The whole variable domain, remainder taken from reference TRBV30 and TRBJ2-5, is SQTIHQWPATLVQPVGSPLSLECTVEGTSNPNLYWYRQAAGRGLQLLFYSVGIGQISSEVPQNLSASRPQDRQFILSSKKLLLSDSGFYLCAWSVLVAWETQYFGPGTRLLVL.

The V gene is TRBV6-6, the J gene TRBJ1-1; the match to TRBD1 covers 7 bases. This CDR3 spans 17 amino acids. Trimming removed 5 bases from V and 4 bases from J; junction bases left unmatched: 16. Germline CDR1 MNHNY, CDR2 SVGAGI (reference sequence). The CDR3 DNA follows: TGTGCCAGCAGTCCTTACGGACAGGCTAGTGGGCGCACTGAAGCTTTCTTT. This encodes CASSPYGQASGRTEAFF.

The chain links TRBV7-9 to TRBJ2-5; tentative D call: TRBD1 (5 bases). The V end lost 2 bases, the J end lost 3 bases, and 10 bases lay between the germline ends. Germline V gene sequence: CDR1 SEHNR, CDR2 FQNEAQ (reference sequence). The CDR3 is made up of 14 amino acids. CDR3 sequence (DNA): TGTGCCAGCAGCTTAAATCAGGGCGAAGAGACCCAGTACTTC. It encodes CASSLNQGEETQYF.

This chain links TRBV18 with TRBJ1-1; the match to TRBD1 covers 10 bases. CDR1 and CDR2 from the germline V gene are KGHSH and LQKENI. This CDR3 has 13 amino acids. Trimming cost V 0 bases and J 11 bases; bases outside gene matches: 3. CDR3 sequence: CASSPPGQGTAFF. The CDR3 region has the DNA TGTGCCAGCTCACCACCGGGACAGGGGACCGCTTTCTTT.

The chain has TRBV18 and TRBJ1-1, with D possibly matching TRBD1 (6 bases). The V end was cut by 6 bases, the J end by 5 bases, with 16 bases between. CDR1 and CDR2 from the germline V gene are KGHSH and LQKENI. The CDR3 contains 14 residues. The CDR3 is CASSLQGSETEAFF. CDR3 nucleotide sequence: TGTGCCAGCTCCCTACAGGGCTCCGAGACTGAAGCTTTCTTT.

This chain's CDR3 is CASTQGFTEAFF. The DNA for the CDR3 is TGTGCCAGTACCCAGGGTTTCACTGAAGCTTTCTTT. This chain uses TRBV19 with TRBJ1-1, with a possible D match to TRBD1 (5 bases). Germline CDR1 and CDR2: LNHDA and SQIVND (reference sequence). This CDR3 has 12 residues. V was shortened by 7 bases and J by 4 bases, with 10 bases between the two germline ends.

J is TRBJ2-3 and V is TRBV2; TRBD2 agrees at 9 bases. Germline CDR1 SNHLY, CDR2 FYNNEI. The junction had 5 bases not matched to a gene; V was cut back by 2 bases and J by 5 bases. CDR3 length: 15 amino acids. The CDR3 spells CASSEMSGGIDTQYF. As DNA, the CDR3 is TGTGCCAGCAGTGAAATGAGCGGGGGGATAGATACGCAGTATTTT.

The count of this clone is one. The chain employs TRBV27 and TRBJ2-3; TRBD1 might be the D (6 bases). The germline CDR1 and CDR2 sequences are MNHEY and SMNVEV (reference sequence). V was shortened by 6 bases and J by 6 bases, with 13 bases between the two germline ends. CDR3 size: 13 residues. CDR3 DNA: TGTGCCAGCAGACTATCAGGGGAGGATACGCAGTATTTT. Protein product: CASRLSGEDTQYF.

V is TRBV3-1 (or the pseudogene TRBV3-2) and J is TRBJ1-3; D is perhaps TRBD1 (6 bases). The CDR3 consists of 15 residues. V lost 4 bases to trimming and J lost 0 bases, with 10 bases between them. Looked up from germline, CDR1 is LGHDT and CDR2 is YNNKEL (reference sequence). For the CDR3, the DNA is TGTGCCAGCAGCCTACGGACAGTCTCTGGAAACACCATATATTTT. Its translation: CASSLRTVSGNTIYF.

This clone was recorded only once. The chain uses TRBV7-2 and TRBJ1-2; D is unresolved. The CDR3 contains 14 residues. Per the germline V gene, CDR1 is SGHTA and CDR2 is FQGNSA. The ends were cut back, 5 bases at V and 2 bases at J, with 12 bases in the middle. Here the CDR3 DNA reads TGTGCCAGCAGCCAGGAACAGAGAAACTATGGCTACACCTTC. Residues: CASSQEQRNYGYTF.

This clone appeared a few times. The V and J genes are TRBV28 and TRBJ2-2; D is uncertain. Trimming stripped 2 bases from V and 2 bases from J, with 9 bases between. This CDR3 spans 15 amino acids. CDR1 is MDHEN, CDR2 SYDVKM, per germline. The CDR3 sequence is CASSLGVFNTGELFF. DNA for the CDR3: TGTGCCAGCAGTTTAGGAGTGTTCAACACCGGGGAGCTGTTTTTT.

This clone was detected only once. The chain uses TRBV6-2 or TRBV6-3 and TRBJ1-4; no firm D call. Trimming removed 6 bases at V and 8 bases at J, with 19 bases between. The CDR3 totals 15 residues. Germline V gene data show CDR1 as MNHEY and CDR2 as SVGEGT. In nucleotides, the CDR3 is TGTGCCAGCAGCGACTCGGCCCCGCGCGAGGAAAAACTGTTTTTT. Protein: CASSDSAPREEKLFF.

This clone was counted a single time. The rearrangement uses TRBV2 and TRBJ1-2, with 7 bases that match TRBD1. From germline, CDR1 is SNHLY and CDR2 FYNNEI. CDR3 length equals 16 residues. The V and J ends lost 8 bases and 2 bases, in that order; junction bases with no gene match: 14. CDR3 residues: CASGQGDTLRNYGYTF. CDR3 nucleotides: TGTGCCAGCGGGCAGGGGGACACCCTCCGGAACTATGGCTACACCTTC. Complete variable domain (other parts from reference TRBV2 and TRBJ1-2): EPEVTQTPSHQVTQMGQEVILRCVPISNHLYFYWYRQILGQKVEFLVSFYNNEISEKSEIFDDQFSVERPDGSNFTLKIRSTKLEDSAMYFCASGQGDTLRNYGYTFGSGTRLTVV.

This rearrangement joins TRBV9 to TRBJ2-5, with TRBD1 matching 7 bases. With V trimmed by 1 base and J by 4 bases, 7 bases remained unmatched. CDR1 SGDLS and CDR2 YYNGEE come from the germline V gene. This CDR3 spans 15 amino acids. The CDR3 coding sequence is TGTGCCAGCAGCGTAAGACAGGGTCGGGGAGAGACCCAGTACTTC. Its protein is CASSVRQGRGETQYF.